Only one count was recorded for the clone carrying this T cell receptor beta chain. RNA in amounts of about 0.5 to 1 ug was reverse transcribed with random hexamers. Each CDR3 protein is one row after TCRdb ran MiXCR on the immunoSEQ multiplex PCR reads. In the table there are about 110,000 distinct CDR3 sequences, around 95% of which are singletons. This record belongs to a study of CD8 T cells in Susac syndrome. V was pared by 5 bases and J by 3 bases, with 22 bases between. Germline V gives CDR1 SGHTA, CDR2 FQGNSA. The CDR3 is 17 residues long. Sequencing of TCR beta drew on CD8+ and CD4+ T cells from blood. Both CD4+ and CD8+ T cells were negatively isolated, and TEMRA cells underwent FACS enrichment.

This TCR came from a human donor in good health. The rearrangement joins TRBV7-2 to TRBJ1-2, with unresolved D. Material for sequencing was CD4+ T cells from PBMCs. The CDR3 protein is CASSPLSSSAPDYGYTF. DNA for the CDR3: TGTGCCAGCAGCCCCCTTTCGTCGTCAGCACCAGACTATGGCTACACCTTC.